These 9 T cell receptor beta chains came from one sample sequenced in a study of T cell repertoires in cytomegalovirus infection (dated by TCRdb to between 2018 and 2020). Data came from an Illumina HiSeq 1500. TCRdb handled the public reads itself, with Q25 trimming in fastp and clone calling in MiXCR, and kept productive beta chains. Merged by CDR3 protein, the rows form single entries marked with the most common genes and DNA. The sample table lists about 740,000 distinct CDR3 sequences, approximately 34% of them with a count of one. The top ten constitute 2.5% to 3% of the sample. Sequenced: PBMCs. The source is a human donor in good health (CMV status not recorded). Some clones in this sample may be carry-over from other donors' samples.

V and J are TRBV6-1 and TRBJ2-7, with 10 bases identical to TRBD2. Per germline, CDR1 MNHNS and CDR2 SASEGT. The CDR3 runs 15 residues. J lost 3 bases, V lost 6 bases, and 8 bases had no gene match. The CDR3 region is CASRAGASGSYEQYF. CDR3 sequence (DNA): TGTGCCAGCAGAGCCGGGGCTAGCGGGAGCTACGAGCAGTACTTC.

Concerning this clonotype: The germline gene is not matched at one end of the junction; a read error may be the cause. The CDR3 loop reads CASRTTSEALF. CDR3 in DNA: TGTGCCAGCAGAACGACCTCTGAAGCTCTCTTT. This chain uses TRBV7-1 with TRBJ1-1, with D unresolved. TRBV7-1 is designated an ORF whose function remains uncertain. The CDR3 length is 11 residues.

The chain links TRBV28 to TRBJ2-4; 16 bases match TRBD2. This CDR3 comprises 19 residues. V was clipped by 1 base and J by 6 bases; unmatched bases: 9. From germline, CDR1 is MDHEN and CDR2 SYDVKM. CDR3 in amino acids: CASSLYPGLAGGPINIQYF. CDR3 nucleotide sequence: TGTGCCAGCAGTTTATATCCGGGACTAGCGGGAGGGCCAATAAACATTCAGTACTTC. Drawing the rest from reference TRBV28 and TRBJ2-4, the complete variable domain is DVKVTQSSRYLVKRTGEKVFLECVQDMDHENMFWYRQDPGLGLRLIYFSYDVKMKEKGDIPEGYSVSREKKERFSLILESASTNQTSMYLCASSLYPGLAGGPINIQYFGAGTRLSVL.

The gene calls are TRBV9 and TRBJ2-5, with TRBD2 as a possible D gene (6 bases). The germline V gene has CDR1 SGDLS and CDR2 YYNGEE. Trimming took off 3 bases at V and 3 bases at J, with 9 bases between the two ends. There are 13 residues in the CDR3. The chain's CDR3 is CASSAGLKETQYF. As DNA, the CDR3 is TGTGCCAGCAGCGCGGGACTGAAAGAGACCCAGTACTTC.

This clonotype occurred many times. The chain uses TRBV25-1 and TRBJ1-4; 7 bases are shared with TRBD1. The CDR3 is made up of 15 amino acids. V was pared by 0 bases and J by 8 bases, with 6 bases of the junction left unmatched. The V gene's germline CDR1 is MGHDK and CDR2 SYGVNS. CDR3 nucleotide sequence: TGTGCCAGCAGTGAATACGCAGGGGGAGTAGAAAAACTGTTTTTT. It encodes CASSEYAGGVEKLFF.

The rearrangement uses TRBV12-3 or TRBV12-4 and TRBJ2-7; tentatively, D is TRBD1 or TRBD2 (5 bases each). V lost 4 bases, J lost 9 bases, and 13 bases lay in between. There are 12 residues in the CDR3. CDR3 amino acids: CASSSTGALQYF. The CDR3 DNA sequence: TGTGCCAGCAGTTCGACCGGGGCCCTGCAGTACTTC.

The chain carries TRBV28 and TRBJ1-5; TRBD1 might be the D (6 bases). This CDR3 has 16 residues. Germline V lookup: CDR1 MDHEN, CDR2 SYDVKM. Trimming stripped 3 bases from V and 0 bases from J, with 12 bases between. The CDR3 sequence: CASSLSRGRSNQPQHF. CDR3 sequence (DNA): TGTGCCAGCAGTTTGTCACGGGGGCGTAGCAATCAGCCCCAGCATTTT.

The chain recombines TRBV9 with TRBJ2-4; 9 bases are a match to TRBD1. The germline gives CDR1 SGDLS, CDR2 YYNGEE. CDR3 length: 15 amino acids. V was pared by 1 base and J by 5 bases, with 4 bases of the junction left unmatched. The CDR3 sequence is CASSVTGGRENIQYF. CDR3 coding DNA: TGTGCCAGCAGCGTAACAGGGGGCAGGGAAAACATTCAGTACTTC. The variable domain in full, with the rest retrieved from reference TRBV9 and TRBJ2-4, is DSGVTQTPKHLITATGQRVTLRCSPRSGDLSVYWYQQSLDQGLQFLIQYYNGEERAKGNILERFSAQQFPDLHSELNLSSLELGDSALYFCASSVTGGRENIQYFGAGTRLSVL.

CDR3 sequence (DNA): TGCAGTGCCACGGGGGGAAATGGCTACACCTTC. It is translated as CSATGGNGYTF. This chain uses TRBV20-1 with TRBJ1-2, with TRBD1 as a possible D gene (5 bases). Germline lookup yields CDR1 DFQATT and CDR2 SNEGSKA (reference sequence). Between the trimmed V and J ends, which lost 6 bases and 6 bases, there was a span of 11 bases. CDR3 length: 11 amino acids.